Listed here are 22 T cell receptor beta chains from one sample, sequenced in a study of T cells in Graves' hyperthyroidism and ophthalmopathy. Amplified regions were TCR beta CDR3 sequences from RNA transcripts. With the HTBI primer set, the TCR CDR3 went through a first round of RT-PCR. MiXCR was run by TCRdb on the multiplex PCR reads, yielding one entry per CDR3 protein. Among around 600,000 distinct CDR3 sequences listed, 40% to 55% were seen once. The sample was peripheral blood or thyroid tissue (not recorded which). The receptors shown here come from an adult man with Graves' disease, either hyperthyroidism or ophthalmopathy (not recorded which).

The chain couples TRBV10-3 to TRBJ1-1, with unresolved D. The CDR3 has 14 residues. Trimming cost V 10 bases and J 0 bases, with 15 bases left between them. In germline, CDR1 is ENHRY, CDR2 SYGVKD. As DNA, the CDR3 is TGTGCCAGTTTTCTATATCCCATGAACACTGAAGCTTTCTTT. This sequence encodes CASFLYPMNTEAFF.

V and J are TRBV2 and TRBJ2-7; no clear D gene. Germline CDR1 reads SNHLY; CDR2 reads FYNNEI. Trimming removed 1 base from V and 4 bases from J, with 11 bases in between. The CDR3 length is 14 residues. CDR3: CASSEDGRWYEQYF. Here the CDR3 DNA reads TGTGCCAGCAGTGAAGATGGCAGGTGGTACGAGCAGTACTTC.

Notes on this clonotype: This sequence may be a read error, since a much larger clone differs from it by one base. V is TRBV11-2 and J is TRBJ1-2; 7 bases map to TRBD1. Germline CDR1 is SGHAT and CDR2 is FQNNGV. This CDR3 contains 12 residues. CDR3 sequence reads: CASGDRVYGHTF. For the CDR3, the DNA is TGTGCCAGTGGAGACAGGGTCTATGGCCACACCTTC.

This clonotype was seen at least ten times. The CDR3 sequence: CASSLATGGYEQYF. The CDR3 nucleotides read TGTGCCAGCAGTTTAGCGACGGGCGGGTACGAGCAGTACTTC. V and J are TRBV12-3 or TRBV12-4 and TRBJ2-7; tentative D call: TRBD2 (5 bases). V was pared by 0 bases and J by 4 bases, with 10 bases between. The CDR3 is 14 amino acids.

This clonotype was seen repeatedly, ten times or more. The chain has TRBV19 and TRBJ2-6; D possibly corresponds to TRBD1 (6 bases). Germline V gives CDR1 LNHDA, CDR2 SQIVND (reference sequence). The CDR3 has 15 residues. V was cut by 3 bases and J by 3 bases, with 9 bases left in between. CDR3 bases: TGTGCCAGTAGTATGAACAGGGATGGGGCCAACGTCCTGACTTTC. Translating gives CASSMNRDGANVLTF.

The genes are TRBV7-9 and TRBJ1-3; D perhaps matches TRBD1 (5 bases). Germline assignment: CDR1 SEHNR and CDR2 FQNEAQ (reference sequence). V lost 4 bases and J 0 bases, leaving 10 bases between the germline ends. The CDR3 is 15 residues long. CDR3 loop: CASSWGPYSGNTIYF. CDR3 sequence (DNA): TGTGCCAGCAGCTGGGGACCCTACTCTGGAAACACCATATATTTT.

There are many counts of this clonotype. This chain joins TRBV7-8 and TRBJ1-4; D not resolved. Looked up from germline, CDR1 is SGHVS and CDR2 is FQNEAQ. V shed 5 bases and J shed 8 bases, with 15 bases lying between them. This CDR3 has 14 amino acids. The CDR3 sequence: CASSDRLTREKLFF. The CDR3 nucleotides read TGTGCCAGCAGCGACCGCCTGACCCGGGAAAAACTGTTTTTT.

This clonotype was recorded many times. The rearrangement links TRBV20-1 to TRBJ1-4; TRBD1 aligns across 10 bases. Trimming took 5 bases from V and 10 from J; bases not matched to a gene: 7. CDR3 length: 13 residues. Germline CDR1 and CDR2: DFQATT and SNEGSKA (reference sequence). CDR3 in amino acids: CSAGDRGRRKLFF. For the CDR3, the DNA is TGCAGTGCTGGGGACAGGGGAAGAAGAAAACTGTTTTTT.

This clonotype was seen at least ten times. Relative to the germline gene, one junction end is altered; a read error may explain this. This chain joins TRBV7-7 and TRBJ2-5; maybe TRBD1 (5 bases). The CDR3 spans 16 residues. Germline assignment: CDR1 SSHAT and CDR2 FNYEAQ (reference sequence). CDR3 coding DNA: TGTGCTAGCAGCTTAGGGGTGGACGGGTTTCAAGAGACCCAGTACTTC. This codes for CASSLGVDGFQETQYF.

About this clonotype: Mismatch with germline at one junction end may stem from a read error. This rearrangement joins TRBV4-2 to TRBJ2-7; possible D gene TRBD2, 6 bases. This CDR3 region has 16 residues. Germline V gene data show CDR1 as LGHNA and CDR2 as YNFKEQ. The CDR3 sequence is CASSLKSRDFSNEQYF. The CDR3 nucleotides read TGTGCCAGCAGCCTGAAGAGCCGGGACTTCTCCAACGAGCAGTACTTC.

V is TRBV12-3 or TRBV12-4 and J is TRBJ2-7, with 9 bases identical to TRBD2. The V gene end was trimmed by 6 bases and the J gene end by 5 bases; junction bases not matched to a gene: 11. CDR3 length: 15 amino acids. CDR3 in amino acids: CASSVAGASADEQYF. In DNA form, the CDR3 reads TGTGCCAGCAGCGTAGCGGGGGCTTCCGCGGACGAGCAGTACTTC.

The rearrangement joins TRBV7-9 to TRBJ1-1; the D gene is possibly TRBD1 (5 bases). The CDR3 extends over 16 amino acids. The V end lost 5 bases, the J end lost 1 base, and 17 bases lay between the germline ends. Germline CDR1 and CDR2: SEHNR and FQNEAQ (reference sequence). CDR3 sequence reads: CASSHDPGGGNTEAFF. The CDR3 DNA reads TGTGCCAGCAGCCACGACCCTGGCGGGGGGAACACTGAAGCTTTCTTT.

The chain joins TRBV29-1 to TRBJ2-2; D not certain. CDR1 SQVTM and CDR2 ANQGSEA come from the germline V gene. Trimming removed 6 bases from V and 2 bases from J, with 10 bases in between. The CDR3 runs to 13 residues. The CDR3 sequence is CSVRDPNTGELFF. As DNA, the CDR3 is TGCAGCGTGCGAGACCCAAACACCGGGGAGCTGTTTTTT.

The V call is TRBV29-1, the J call TRBJ2-7; TRBD1 aligns across 8 bases. V was pared by 7 bases and J by 3 bases, with 11 bases of the junction left unmatched. The CDR3 is made up of 14 amino acids. In germline, CDR1 is SQVTM, CDR2 ANQGSEA. CDR3 DNA: TGCAGCGGGACCAGGACAGGGCGGAACTACGAGCAGTACTTC. Translated: CSGTRTGRNYEQYF.

With respect to this clonotype: The conserved phenylalanine or tryptophan is not found at the CDR3 terminus, so this likely reflects a read error. J is TRBJ1-1 and V is TRBV11-3; the D gene is possibly TRBD1 (5 bases). This CDR3 is 13 amino acids long. The germline gives CDR1 SGHNT, CDR2 YENEEA. CDR3 DNA: TGTGCCAGCAGTTTAGGACAGAACACTGAAGCTTTCCTT. The encoded protein is CASSLGQNTEAFL.

This clonotype was found many times. The chain uses TRBV10-2 and TRBJ2-7; no firm D call. The V end was cut by 6 bases, the J end by 6 bases, with 21 bases between. CDR3 length: 15 amino acids. From germline, CDR1 is WSHSY and CDR2 SAAADI. The CDR3, as DNA: TGCGCCAGCAGGGCCGACCGAGCGAGCAGCCTCGAGCAGTACTTC. Protein sequence: CASRADRASSLEQYF.

This clonotype is a singleton in its sample. A much larger clone lies one base from this, so it may be a read error. V gene TRBV7-2 combines with J gene TRBJ1-1; 7 bases are a match to TRBD1. This CDR3 spans 16 amino acids. The V gene end was trimmed by 4 bases and the J gene end by 3 bases; junction bases not matched to a gene: 11. Germline CDR1 SGHTA, CDR2 FQGNSA. The CDR3, as DNA: TGTGCCAGCAGCTACACTAGGGGGCGCAGTGACACTGAAGCTTTCTTT. This encodes CASSYTRGRSDTEAFF.

On this clonotype: A single base separates this from a much larger clone, so it may be a read error. This chain connects TRBV29-1 to TRBJ2-5; the D gene could be TRBD1 or TRBD2 (6 bases each). Per the germline V gene, CDR1 is SQVTM and CDR2 is ANQGSEA. Trimming removed 1 base from V and 9 bases from J, with 18 bases in between. The CDR3 is made up of 14 amino acids. This CDR3 reads CSVEGTAKGEAQYF. Written as DNA, the CDR3 is TGCAGCGTTGAAGGGACAGCGAAGGGGGAGGCCCAGTACTTC.

This clonotype was recorded many times. The rearrangement links TRBV12-3 or TRBV12-4 to TRBJ1-6; 10 bases are shared with TRBD1. This CDR3 is 14 amino acids long. Losses at the gene ends were 7 bases for V and 10 bases for J; bases not matched to a gene: 7. The CDR3 bases are TGTGCCAGCACCCCCGGGACAGGGGTCTCACCCCTCCACTTT. Translating it yields CASTPGTGVSPLHF.

With respect to this clonotype: Because the CDR3 is missing its conserved closing phenylalanine or tryptophan, this is likely a read error. This chain uses TRBV7-9 with TRBJ1-6, with TRBD1 matching over 10 bases. The J segment lost 8 bases and the V segment lost 5 bases, leaving 3 bases of the junction unmatched. This CDR3 has 14 amino acids. CDR1 and CDR2 (germline): SEHNR, FQNEAQ (reference sequence). CDR3 DNA sequence: TGTGCCAGCAGCCTAGGACAGGGGGATTCACCCCTCCACCTT. Its translation: CASSLGQGDSPLHL.

Of note for this clonotype: The CDR3 does not close with the conserved phenylalanine or tryptophan, likely indicating a read error. The rearrangement joins TRBV7-9 to TRBJ2-7; TRBD2 aligns across 7 bases. Germline values: CDR1 SEHNR, CDR2 FQNEAQ (reference sequence). This CDR3 region has 16 residues. The ends lost 5 bases at V and 2 bases at J; junction bases unmatched: 12. This CDR3 reads CASSPSLGLGAYEQYL. CDR3 DNA: TGTGCCAGCAGCCCCAGCCTTGGACTAGGAGCCTACGAGCAGTACTTG.

V is TRBV15 and J is TRBJ1-1; TRBD1 is a possible D gene (6 bases). This CDR3 comprises 18 residues. CDR1 LNHNV and CDR2 YYDKDF come from the germline V gene (reference sequence). Trimming pared 0 bases from V and 0 bases from J, leaving 17 bases between. DNA of the CDR3: TGTGCCACCAGCAGAGATATGGGGACAAAATCAGTGAACACTGAAGCTTTCTTT. It is translated as CATSRDMGTKSVNTEAFF.